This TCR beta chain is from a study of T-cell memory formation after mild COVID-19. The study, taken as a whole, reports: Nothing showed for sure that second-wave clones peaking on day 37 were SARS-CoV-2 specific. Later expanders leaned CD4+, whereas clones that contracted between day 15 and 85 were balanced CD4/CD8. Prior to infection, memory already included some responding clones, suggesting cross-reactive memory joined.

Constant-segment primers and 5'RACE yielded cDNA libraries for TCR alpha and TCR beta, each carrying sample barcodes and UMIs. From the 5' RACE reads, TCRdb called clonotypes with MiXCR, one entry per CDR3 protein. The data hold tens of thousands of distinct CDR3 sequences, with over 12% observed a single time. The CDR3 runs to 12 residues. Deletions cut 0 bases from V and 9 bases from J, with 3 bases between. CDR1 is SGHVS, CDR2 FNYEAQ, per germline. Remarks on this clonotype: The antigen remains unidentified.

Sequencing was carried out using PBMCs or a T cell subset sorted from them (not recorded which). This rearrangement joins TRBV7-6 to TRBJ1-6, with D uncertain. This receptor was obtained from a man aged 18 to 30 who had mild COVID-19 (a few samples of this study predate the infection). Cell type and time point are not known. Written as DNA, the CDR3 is TGTGCCAGCAGCTTAGCACGTTCACCCCTCCACTTT. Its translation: CASSLARSPLHF.